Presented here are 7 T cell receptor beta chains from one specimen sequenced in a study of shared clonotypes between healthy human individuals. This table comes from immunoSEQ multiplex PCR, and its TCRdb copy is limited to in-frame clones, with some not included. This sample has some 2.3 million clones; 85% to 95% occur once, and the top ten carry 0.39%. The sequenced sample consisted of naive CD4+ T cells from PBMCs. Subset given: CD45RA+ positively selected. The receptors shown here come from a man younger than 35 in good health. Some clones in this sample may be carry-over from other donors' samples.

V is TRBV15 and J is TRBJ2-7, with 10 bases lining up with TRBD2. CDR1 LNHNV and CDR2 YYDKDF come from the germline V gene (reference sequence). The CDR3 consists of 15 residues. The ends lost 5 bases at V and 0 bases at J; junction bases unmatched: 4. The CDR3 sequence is CATSVVAGGSYEQYF. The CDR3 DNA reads TGTGCCACCAGCGTCGTAGCGGGAGGCTCCTACGAGCAGTACTTC.

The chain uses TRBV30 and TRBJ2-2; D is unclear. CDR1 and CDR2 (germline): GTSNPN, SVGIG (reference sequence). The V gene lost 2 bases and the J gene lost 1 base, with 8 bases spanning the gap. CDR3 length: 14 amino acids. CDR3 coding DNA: TGTGCCTGGAGTAGGGCGGAGAACACCGGGGAGCTGTTTTTT. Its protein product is CAWSRAENTGELFF.

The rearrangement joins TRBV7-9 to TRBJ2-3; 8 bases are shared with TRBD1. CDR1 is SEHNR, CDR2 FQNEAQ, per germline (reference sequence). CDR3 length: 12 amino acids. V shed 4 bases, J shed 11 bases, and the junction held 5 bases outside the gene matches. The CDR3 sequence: CASSSSGGRQYF. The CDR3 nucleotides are TGTGCCAGCAGCTCCTCAGGGGGCAGGCAGTATTTT.

As DNA, the CDR3 is TGTGCCAGCAGCGCCCCACTCGGCGGGGGCGGGGAGCTGTTTTTT. It yields the protein CASSAPLGGGGELFF. J is TRBJ2-2 and V is TRBV7-2; 7 bases are a match to TRBD2. Germline loops: CDR1 SGHTA, CDR2 FQGNSA. V was pared by 5 bases and J by 7 bases, with 10 bases of the junction left unmatched. The CDR3 is 15 amino acids. Full variable domain (rest looked up from reference TRBV7-2 and TRBJ2-2): GAGVSQSPSNKVTEKGKDVELRCDPISGHTALYWYRQSLGQGLEFLIYFQGNSAPDKSGLPSDRFSAERTGGSVSTLTIQRTQQEDSAVYLCASSAPLGGGGELFFGEGSRLTVL.

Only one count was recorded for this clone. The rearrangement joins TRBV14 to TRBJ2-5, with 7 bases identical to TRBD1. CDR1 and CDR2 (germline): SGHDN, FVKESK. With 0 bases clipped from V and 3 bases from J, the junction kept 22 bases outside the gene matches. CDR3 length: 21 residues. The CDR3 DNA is TGTGCCAGCAGCCAAGATGGTACTGGGACAGAAAAAGGCTGGGGCAAAGAGACCCAGTACTTC. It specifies CASSQDGTGTEKGWGKETQYF.

The CDR3 sequence: CASSVVAGDYRYTF. The CDR3 DNA is TGTGCCAGCAGCGTGGTAGCAGGGGATTATAGGTACACCTTC. The V gene is TRBV5-4, the J gene TRBJ1-2; tentative D call: TRBD1 (6 bases). This CDR3 region has 14 residues. The ends were cut back, 4 bases at V and 11 bases at J, with 21 bases in the middle. Germline V gene data show CDR1 as SGHNT and CDR2 as YYREEE (reference sequence).

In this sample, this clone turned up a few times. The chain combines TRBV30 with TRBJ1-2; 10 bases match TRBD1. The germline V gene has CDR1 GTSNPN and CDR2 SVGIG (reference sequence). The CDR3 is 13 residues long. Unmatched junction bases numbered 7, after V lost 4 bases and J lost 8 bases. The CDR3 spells CAWNPGQGTGYTF. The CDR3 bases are TGTGCCTGGAACCCGGGACAGGGGACCGGCTACACCTTC.